The clone carrying this TCR beta chain was counted a few times. Its cognate antigen is unknown. A single record per CDR3 protein comes from TCRdb applying MiXCR to the RT-PCR reads. The repertoire holds approximately 700,000 distinct CDR3 sequences, with about a sixth as singletons. The data derive from a study of response to subunit inactivated influenza vaccine. Study-wide results and limits: That few new T cells are recruited by each seasonal influenza vaccination was the authors' suggestion.

V trimming: 0 bases; J trimming: 4 bases; junction bases outside the gene matches: 5. Germline CDR1 reads DFQATT; CDR2 reads SNEGSKA (reference sequence). This CDR3 contains 15 residues. The sequence was obtained from a man between 50 and 59 years old who received an inactivated influenza vaccine. The chain carries TRBV20-1 and TRBJ2-7, with 11 bases aligning to TRBD1. The specimen comprised PBMCs from blood, sampled about 13 days after vaccination. The CDR3 DNA reads as TGCAGTGCTAGAGACCCTGGGACAGGGGGGTACGAGCAGTACTTC. It yields the protein CSARDPGTGGYEQYF.